This TCR beta chain emerged from a study of response to subunit inactivated influenza vaccine. General study findings and limits: T cells newly recruited by each seasonal influenza vaccination are few, the authors suggested.

Concerning this clonotype: Its antigen is not known.

Via MiXCR, TCRdb re-called the RT-PCR reads, giving one row per CDR3 protein. The table shows hundreds of thousands of distinct CDR3 sequences, with approximately 11% occurring only once. The junction had 8 bases not matched to a gene; V was cut back by 2 bases and J by 7 bases. The CDR3 spans 14 residues. Germline loops: CDR1 SEHNR, CDR2 FQNEAQ (reference sequence). This clonotype was sampled from a man between 50 and 59 years old who received an inactivated influenza vaccine. Here the sequenced sample was PBMCs from blood, taken roughly 45 days after vaccination. This chain uses TRBV7-9 with TRBJ2-7, with 7 nucleotides matching TRBD2. Written as DNA, the CDR3 is TGTGCCAGCAGCTTAATTGGGGAGGGCCCGGAGCAGTACTTC. Encoded protein: CASSLIGEGPEQYF.